A selection of T cell receptor beta chains follows, all from one sample in a study of technical replicates of blood from a few donors. Method: immunoSEQ multiplex PCR; TCRdb's copy keeps in-frame clones and lacks some. The sample records 40,000 to 60,000 clones, roughly 90% being singletons. Sample: PBMCs. These receptors all stem from a human donor in good health. Some clones in this sample may be carry-over from other donors' samples. The CDR3 runs from the conserved cysteine through the conserved F or W. D genes are given only for firm matches. Clone sizes are given selectively: once, few, many, or a class where the clone is expanded.

size: NA; J: TRBJ2-1; V: TRBV15; D: TRBD2; DNA: TGTGCCACCACCGGAGGGACTAGCGGGAGAACAAGGTACAATGAGCAGTTCTTC; CDR3: CATTGGTSGRTRYNEQFF
size: once; J: TRBJ1-1; V: TRBV2; D: NA; DNA: TGTGCCAGCAGTGAGGGGGCGACTGAAGCTTTCTTT; CDR3: CASSEGATEAFF
size: NA; J: TRBJ2-2; V: TRBV2; D: TRBD1; DNA: TGTGCCAGCAGAGCAGGGGGCCGGGACACCGGGGAGCTGTTTTTT; CDR3: CASRAGGRDTGELFF
size: NA; J: TRBJ2-3; V: TRBV6-5; D: NA; DNA: TGTGCCAGCAGTTACCTTCGGGGGGCGATAGATACGCAGTATTTT; CDR3: CASSYLRGAIDTQYF
size: NA; J: TRBJ1-5; V: TRBV5-6; D: NA; DNA: TGTGCCAGCAGCTTGGTAACAGACCTTTATCAGCCCCAGCATTTT; CDR3: CASSLVTDLYQPQHF
size: NA; J: TRBJ2-7; V: TRBV19; D: TRBD2; DNA: TGTGCCAGTAGACCAGGACTAGCTGGAGCCTACGAGCAGTACTTC; CDR3: CASRPGLAGAYEQYF
size: many; J: TRBJ2-4; V: TRBV4-3; D: NA; DNA: TGCGCCAGCAGCCAAGAGCTACAGGGACGGGACATTCAGTACTTC; CDR3: CASSQELQGRDIQYF
size: NA; J: TRBJ2-1; V: TRBV15; D: NA; DNA: TGTGCCACCAGCAGGATCACAGGGTTGAATGAGCAGTTCTTC; CDR3: CATSRITGLNEQFF
size: NA; J: TRBJ2-5; V: TRBV7-2; D: NA; DNA: TGTGCCAGCAGCCAGGGACTCGGGGGAGCGGCCCAGTACTTC; CDR3: CASSQGLGGAAQYF
size: NA; J: TRBJ2-3; V: TRBV4-1; D: TRBD2; DNA: TGCGCCAGCAGCCTTACAGCGGGGTATCCGCAGTATTTT; CDR3: CASSLTAGYPQYF
size: NA; J: TRBJ2-3; V: TRBV6-1; D: NA; DNA: TGTGCCAGCAGTGCTAACTACAGGGCAGATACGCAGTATTTT; CDR3: CASSANYRADTQYF
size: NA; J: TRBJ2-1; V: TRBV4-3; D: NA; DNA: TGCGCCAGCAGCCAGACCCGGACTCCTTACAATGAGCAGTTCTTC; CDR3: CASSQTRTPYNEQFF
size: NA; J: TRBJ1-6; V: TRBV6-6; D: TRBD1; DNA: TGTGCCAGCAGAATAGACAGGGAAGGATCACCCCTCCACTTT; CDR3: CASRIDREGSPLHF
size: NA; J: TRBJ1-6; V: TRBV7-2; D: TRBD1; DNA: TGTGCCAGCAGCTTATTCCAGGGGGATTCACCCCTCCACTTT; CDR3: CASSLFQGDSPLHF
size: NA; J: TRBJ1-1; V: TRBV5-1; D: NA; DNA: TGCGCCAGCAGCCGAGGGGGGGGGAACACTGAAGCTTTCTTT; CDR3: CASSRGGGNTEAFF
size: NA; J: TRBJ2-3; V: TRBV5-1; D: TRBD2; DNA: TGCGCCAGCAGCCCAATAGCGGGGGGGCCAGATACGCAGTATTTT; CDR3: CASSPIAGGPDTQYF
size: NA; J: TRBJ1-5; V: TRBV6-6; D: NA; DNA: TGTGCCAGCAGTCCCACGGAGGTCCAGCCCCAGCATTTT; CDR3: CASSPTEVQPQHF
size: NA; J: TRBJ1-6; V: TRBV12-5; D: TRBD1; DNA: TGTGCTAGTGGGGGGACAGCAAGGGATTCACCCCTCCACTTT; CDR3: CASGGTARDSPLHF
size: NA; J: TRBJ2-7; V: TRBV5-1; D: NA; DNA: TGCGCCAGCAGCTTGGCCCCGGACTGGCCCTACGAGCAGTACTTC; CDR3: CASSLAPDWPYEQYF
size: once; J: TRBJ1-4; V: TRBV6-6; D: TRBD1; DNA: TGTGCCAGCAGTCAATCGGACAGGGGAAGGGAAAAACTGTTTTTT; CDR3: CASSQSDRGREKLFF
size: NA; J: TRBJ1-5; V: TRBV5-6; D: TRBD1; DNA: TGTGCCAGCAGCTCGCGGGACAGTGGTAATCAGCCCCAGCATTTT; CDR3: CASSSRDSGNQPQHF
size: NA; J: TRBJ1-2; V: TRBV6-1; D: TRBD1; DNA: TGTGCCAGCAGTGAAAGCCAGGGGGCGCAGTATGGCTACACCTTC; CDR3: CASSESQGAQYGYTF
size: NA; J: TRBJ2-1; V: TRBV5-5; D: TRBD1; DNA: TGTGCCAGCAGCTTGACGGACAGGAACAATGAGCAGTTCTTC; CDR3: CASSLTDRNNEQFF
size: NA; J: TRBJ1-5; V: TRBV4-1; D: NA; DNA: TGCGCCAGCAGCCAAGATCCAGTTCCCAATCAGCCCCAGCATTTT; CDR3: CASSQDPVPNQPQHF
size: NA; J: TRBJ2-1; V: TRBV9; D: TRBD2; DNA: TGTGCCAGCAGCGGTACTAGCGACAATGAGCAGTTCTTC; CDR3: CASSGTSDNEQFF
size: NA; J: TRBJ1-2; V: TRBV2; D: TRBD1; DNA: TGTGCCAGCAGCTACACCGGGACAGGAGCTAACTATGGCTACACCTTC; CDR3: CASSYTGTGANYGYTF
size: NA; J: TRBJ2-1; V: TRBV7-3; D: NA; DNA: TGTGCCAGCAGCCCCCAAGTGGGGACTTTGAACAATGAGCAGTTCTTC; CDR3: CASSPQVGTLNNEQFF
size: NA; J: TRBJ2-7; V: TRBV2; D: TRBD1; DNA: TGTGCCAGCAGTGACCCCAGGGGGCTTTACGAGCAGTACTTC; CDR3: CASSDPRGLYEQYF
size: NA; J: TRBJ1-4; V: TRBV5-6; D: NA; DNA: TGTGCCAGCAGCTTGTTTTCGCTGGCAGCAACTAATGAAAAACTGTTTTTT; CDR3: CASSLFSLAATNEKLFF
size: NA; J: TRBJ2-6; V: TRBV7-3; D: NA; DNA: TGTGCCAGCAGCCCGCCGGCGGGGAGAGGGGCCAACGTCCTGACTTTC; CDR3: CASSPPAGRGANVLTF
size: once; J: TRBJ2-7; V: TRBV7-2; D: TRBD2; DNA: TGTGCCAGCAGCTTATTCAACCGGGACTTAGCGGGGGAGCAGTACTTC; CDR3: CASSLFNRDLAGEQYF
size: NA; J: TRBJ2-7; V: TRBV13; D: NA; DNA: TGTGCCAGCAGCTCCCAGAGGTCCTACGAGCAGTACTTC; CDR3: CASSSQRSYEQYF
size: NA; J: TRBJ1-2; V: TRBV5-6; D: NA; DNA: TGTGCCAGCAGGGGCAGCGGCTCTAACTATGGCTACACCTTC; CDR3: CASRGSGSNYGYTF
size: NA; J: TRBJ1-2; V: TRBV11-2; D: TRBD1; DNA: TGTGCCAGCAGCTCCGACAGGGGGAAGGGCTACACCTTC; CDR3: CASSSDRGKGYTF
size: NA; J: TRBJ2-3; V: TRBV7-2; D: TRBD1; DNA: TGTGCCAGCAGCGGACCCCCCGGGACAGGGACAGATACGCAGTATTTT; CDR3: CASSGPPGTGTDTQYF
size: NA; J: TRBJ1-2; V: TRBV13; D: NA; DNA: TGTGCCAGCTGCCGGGGATCGGGGGGCTACACCTTC; CDR3: CASCRGSGGYTF
size: NA; J: TRBJ1-2; V: TRBV7-2; D: NA; DNA: TGTGCCAGCAGCCCCCGGCAGGGCCTTTCCGCTAACTATGGCTACACCTTC; CDR3: CASSPRQGLSANYGYTF
size: NA; J: TRBJ2-7; V: TRBV4-3; D: NA; DNA: TGCGCCAGCAGCCAAGATTCGAGGCTAGCCCGATACGAGCAGTACTTC; CDR3: CASSQDSRLARYEQYF
size: NA; J: TRBJ1-1; V: TRBV7-3; D: NA; DNA: TGTGCCAGCAGCCCCAGTCCTGGCACTGAAGCTTTCTTT; CDR3: CASSPSPGTEAFF
size: NA; J: TRBJ1-6; V: TRBV30; D: NA; DNA: TGTGCCTGGGAAGAGGTGGGTTCACCCCTCCACTTT; CDR3: CAWEEVGSPLHF
size: NA; J: TRBJ2-7; V: TRBV11-3; D: TRBD1; DNA: TGTGCCAGCAGCTTAGGGGACAGCTCCTACGAGCAGTACTTC; CDR3: CASSLGDSSYEQYF
size: NA; J: TRBJ1-1; V: TRBV7-9; D: NA; DNA: TGTGCCAGCAGCTTACTTTCGAACACTGAAGCTTTCTTT; CDR3: CASSLLSNTEAFF
size: NA; J: TRBJ2-7; V: TRBV10-3; D: NA; DNA: TGTGCCATCAGGGAGGGGGGGACCTACGAGCAGTACTTC; CDR3: CAIREGGTYEQYF
size: NA; J: TRBJ2-5; V: TRBV7-8; D: TRBD1; DNA: TGTGCCAGCAGCTCGGCCCCAGGGGGAACAGAGACCCAGTACTTC; CDR3: CASSSAPGGTETQYF
size: once; J: TRBJ2-2; V: TRBV2; D: TRBD1; DNA: TGTGCCAGCAGTGGGGGACAGGTGAACACCGGGGAGCTGTTTTTT; CDR3: CASSGGQVNTGELFF
size: NA; J: TRBJ1-2; V: TRBV30; D: TRBD1; DNA: TGTGCCTGGAGTTTGTGGACAGGGGGCGCGAGGTCCTATGGCTACACCTTC; CDR3: CAWSLWTGGARSYGYTF
size: NA; J: TRBJ2-1; V: TRBV5-6; D: NA; DNA: TGTGCCAGCAGCCCCGGGGTGCTACATCCTGAGCAGTTCTTC; CDR3: CASSPGVLHPEQFF
size: NA; J: TRBJ2-5; V: TRBV7-8; D: NA; DNA: TGTGCCAGCAGCTTATCAGGGGAGACCCAGTACTTC; CDR3: CASSLSGETQYF